Sequencing of this TCR beta chain was carried out in a study of lymphopenia after photon versus proton radiotherapy. Whole-study findings and limits: Post-nadir diversity loss with photons came from oligoclonal expansion, particularly CD8+ Temra cells. Only patients who died were analyzed for survival; proton advantage is unproven. Under photons, naive T cells and diversity fell while effector/memory populations rose.

Profiled with immunoSEQ multiplex PCR; TCRdb holds only in-frame clones, not every one. Here the sample spans about 61,000 clones, around 86% being singletons. Details on this clone: Antigen unknown.

Germline V gene sequence: CDR1 MNHEY, CDR2 SVGAGI. CDR3 length: 15 amino acids. The ends lost 4 bases at V and 1 base at J; junction bases unmatched: 4. The V and J genes are TRBV6-5 and TRBJ1-1, with 9 bases aligning to TRBD1. The TCR originated in a man aged 40-49 years with gastric cancer. The sequencing used peripheral blood, collected from a patient treated with photon-based radiotherapy. The CDR3 reads CASSWNRGPNTEAFF. CDR3 nucleotides: TGTGCCAGCAGTTGGAACAGGGGGCCGAACACTGAAGCTTTCTTT.